Presented here are 5 T cell receptor beta chains from one specimen sequenced in a study of regulatory T cells in long-lasting Graves disease. The time point here: newly diagnosed GD, antithyroid drugs for less than 3 months. After RNA was extracted from PBMCs, the TCR library was made from it. TCR beta libraries were built with iRepertoire HTBI primers and Arm-PCR of CDR3 regions. TCRdb analysed the multiplex PCR reads with MiXCR anew, one entry per CDR3 protein. Among 360,000 or so distinct CDR3 sequences listed, approximately 16% were seen once. This sample was also put to use in a study of T cells in Graves' hyperthyroidism and ophthalmopathy.

Here the sequenced sample was peripheral blood mononuclear cells (PBMCs), taken at new diagnosis, from a patient treated with antithyroid drugs. The receptors derive from a man aged 40-49 years with Graves disease.

Ten or more counts support this clonotype. The chain combines TRBV30 with TRBJ2-3; 8 positions agree with TRBD2. V gave up 5 bases and J gave up 11 bases; unmatched junction bases: 6. This CDR3 is built from 11 residues. Per the germline V gene, CDR1 is GTSNPN and CDR2 is SVGIG (reference sequence). The CDR3 bases are TGTGCCTGGGGGCGGGAGGTAGGGCAGTATTTT. Protein product: CAWGREVGQYF.

The chain recombines TRBV6-2 or TRBV6-3 with TRBJ1-1; 11 bases match TRBD1. V shed 4 bases and J 7 bases; nucleotides not matched to a gene: 2. The germline V gene encodes CDR1 MNHEY and CDR2 SVGEGT. The CDR3 has 13 amino acids. Here the CDR3 DNA reads TGTGCCAGCAGTTGGACAGGGGGCTATGAAGCTTTCTTT. The encoded protein is CASSWTGGYEAFF.

This clonotype was seen only a few times. Mismatch with germline at one junction end may stem from a read error. The rearrangement uses TRBV7-9 and TRBJ2-1, with 10 nucleotides matching TRBD2. TRBJ2-5 explains the end of the DNA better; the J call may be wrong. This CDR3 region has 14 residues. Germline V gene sequence: CDR1 SEHNR, CDR2 FQNEAQ (reference sequence). CDR3 sequence (DNA): TGTGCCAGCAGCCTAGCGGGGGCCCCAGAGACCCAGTACTTC. Translated, it gives CASSLAGAPETQYF.

Note on this clonotype: A read error is likely here: a far larger clone is one base away. The V gene is TRBV28, the J gene TRBJ2-7; D gene uncertain. The CDR3 has 13 residues. Deletions cut 3 bases from V and 7 bases from J, with 13 bases between. CDR1 is MDHEN, CDR2 SYDVKM, per germline. CDR3: CASSLGPNNEQYF. The CDR3 nucleotides read TGTGCCAGCAGTTTGGGCCCCAACAATGAGCAGTACTTC.

CDR3 residues: CASSLRAGVVDTQYF. The CDR3 region has the DNA TGTGCCAGCAGTTTAAGGGCAGGGGTAGTGGATACGCAGTATTTT. The chain links TRBV28 to TRBJ2-3; a possible D gene is TRBD1 (6 bases). There are 15 residues in the CDR3. Trimming cost V 2 bases and J 6 bases, with 15 bases left between them. Per the germline V gene, CDR1 is MDHEN and CDR2 is SYDVKM.